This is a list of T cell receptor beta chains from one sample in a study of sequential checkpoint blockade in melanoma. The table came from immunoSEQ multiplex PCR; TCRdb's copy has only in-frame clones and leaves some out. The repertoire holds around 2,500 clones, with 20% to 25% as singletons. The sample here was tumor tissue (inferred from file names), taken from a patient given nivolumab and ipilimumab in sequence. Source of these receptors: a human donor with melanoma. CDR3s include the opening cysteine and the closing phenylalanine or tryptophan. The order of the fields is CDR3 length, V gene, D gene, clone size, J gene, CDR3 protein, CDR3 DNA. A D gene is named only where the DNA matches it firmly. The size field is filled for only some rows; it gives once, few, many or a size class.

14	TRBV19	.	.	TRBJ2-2	CASSRDGVTGELFF	TGTGCCAGTAGTAGAGACGGTGTAACCGGGGAGCTGTTTTTT
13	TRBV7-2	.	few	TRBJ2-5	CASSLVTQETQYF	TGTGCCAGCAGCTTAGTAACCCAAGAGACCCAGTACTTC
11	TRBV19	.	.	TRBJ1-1	CATKRNTEAFF	TGTGCCACGAAGAGGAACACTGAAGCTTTCTTT
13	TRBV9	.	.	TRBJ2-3	CASSVAGKDTQYF	TGTGCCAGCAGCGTAGCCGGTAAAGATACGCAGTATTTT
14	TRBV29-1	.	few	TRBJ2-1	CSVKTTSTAGEQFF	TGCAGCGTTAAGACCACGTCGACAGCGGGTGAGCAGTTCTTC
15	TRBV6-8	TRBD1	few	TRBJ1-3	CAIRRTGGPGNTIYF	TGTGCCATCAGAAGGACAGGGGGCCCTGGAAACACCATATATTTT
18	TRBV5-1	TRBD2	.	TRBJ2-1	CASYSGIRGRNPYNEQFF	TGCGCCAGCTACAGCGGGATTCGAGGTCGGAACCCCTACAATGAGCAGTTCTTC
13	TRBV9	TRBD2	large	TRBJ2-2	CASSVSGSGELFF	TGTGCCAGCAGCGTTAGCGGGTCCGGGGAGCTGTTTTTT
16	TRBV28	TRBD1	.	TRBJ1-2	CASSLLSVGRGQGYTF	TGTGCCAGCAGTTTACTTTCAGTCGGCAGGGGGCAAGGCTACACCTTC
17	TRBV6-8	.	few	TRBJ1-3	CASSYSKQPVSGNTIYF	TGTGCCAGCAGTTACTCGAAACAGCCCGTCTCTGGAAACACCATATATTTT
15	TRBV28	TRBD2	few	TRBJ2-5	CASSSGGSTEETQYF	TGTGCCAGCAGCTCGGGGGGGAGCACGGAAGAGACCCAGTACTTC
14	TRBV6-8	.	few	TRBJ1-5	CASSLQGGDQPQHF	TGTGCCAGCAGTCTACAGGGAGGTGATCAGCCCCAGCATTTT
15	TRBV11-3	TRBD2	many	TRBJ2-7	CASSLSSGRRYEQYF	TGTGCCAGCAGCCTTAGTAGCGGGAGGCGTTACGAGCAGTACTTC
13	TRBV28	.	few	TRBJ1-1	CASKGLLNTEAFF	TGTGCCAGCAAAGGTCTTTTGAACACTGAAGCTTTCTTT
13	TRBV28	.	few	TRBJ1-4	CASSRTLGEKLFF	TGTGCCAGCAGTCGGACATTAGGGGAAAAACTGTTTTTT
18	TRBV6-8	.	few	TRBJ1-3	CASSFLGTSVLSGNTIYF	TGTGCCAGCAGTTTCCTCGGGACAAGTGTGCTCTCTGGAAACACCATATATTTT
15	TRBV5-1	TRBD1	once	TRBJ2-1	CASTPDRASYNEQFF	TGCGCCAGCACCCCAGACAGGGCCTCCTACAATGAGCAGTTCTTC
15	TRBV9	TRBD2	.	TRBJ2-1	CASSETSGNYNEQFF	TGTGCCAGCAGCGAAACTAGCGGGAATTATAATGAGCAGTTCTTC
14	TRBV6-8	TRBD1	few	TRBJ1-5	CASSSRDSRQPQHF	TGTGCCAGCAGTTCCCGGGACAGTAGGCAGCCCCAGCATTTT
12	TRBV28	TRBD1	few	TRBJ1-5	CASRDRVQPQHF	TGTGCCAGCCGGGACAGGGTACAGCCCCAGCATTTT
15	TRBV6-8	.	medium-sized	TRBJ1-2	CASSYSSSGTGGYTF	TGTGCCAGCAGTTACTCATCGTCTGGGACCGGTGGCTACACCTTC
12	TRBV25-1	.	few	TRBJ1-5	CASNRENQPQHF	TGTGCCAGCAACAGGGAAAATCAGCCCCAGCATTTT
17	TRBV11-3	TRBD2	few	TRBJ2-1	CASSPQGGTSVGDEQFF	TGTGCCAGCAGCCCTCAGGGGGGGACTAGCGTCGGGGATGAGCAGTTCTTC
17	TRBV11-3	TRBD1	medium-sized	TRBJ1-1	CASIRQGAIFRRAEAFF	TGTGCCAGCATCCGACAGGGGGCCATCTTCCGGAGGGCTGAAGCTTTCTTT
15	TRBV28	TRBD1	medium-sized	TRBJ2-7	CASSLTGYRGREQYF	TGTGCCAGCAGTCTCACCGGATACAGGGGGCGAGAGCAGTACTTC
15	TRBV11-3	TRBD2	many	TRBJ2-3	CASSLGWGGTDTQYF	TGTGCCAGCAGCTTGGGTTGGGGAGGGACAGATACGCAGTATTTT
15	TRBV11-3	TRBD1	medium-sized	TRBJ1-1	CASSPHRQGDTEAFF	TGTGCCAGCAGCCCCCACCGACAGGGGGACACTGAAGCTTTCTTT
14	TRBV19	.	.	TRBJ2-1	CASSPISGRLVQFF	TGTGCCAGTAGTCCGATAAGTGGGAGGTTAGTGCAGTTCTTC
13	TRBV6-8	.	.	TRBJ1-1	CASINGQNTEAFF	TGTGCCAGCATTAACGGGCAGAACACTGAAGCTTTCTTT
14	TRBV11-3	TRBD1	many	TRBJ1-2	CASSLSTGLEGYTF	TGTGCCAGCAGCCTCTCGACAGGGCTGGAGGGCTACACCTTC
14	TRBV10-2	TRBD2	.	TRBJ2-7	CASSGSSGSGEQYF	TGCGCCAGCAGTGGATCCAGCGGGAGTGGTGAGCAGTACTTC
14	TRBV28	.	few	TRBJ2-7	CATFGNGRVYEQYF	TGTGCCACCTTTGGCAATGGCAGGGTCTACGAGCAGTACTTC
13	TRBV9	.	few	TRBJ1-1	CASSFHMNTEAFF	TGTGCCAGCAGCTTCCACATGAACACTGAAGCTTTCTTT
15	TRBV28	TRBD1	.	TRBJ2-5	CASSTSRDRQETQYF	TGTGCCAGCAGTACGTCCCGGGACAGGCAAGAGACCCAGTACTTC
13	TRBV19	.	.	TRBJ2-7	CASSGGPGNEQYF	TGTGCCAGTAGTGGTGGGCCCGGGAACGAGCAGTACTTC
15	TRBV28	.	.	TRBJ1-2	CASSLMGGANYGYTF	TGTGCCAGCAGTTTAATGGGGGGGGCTAACTATGGCTACACCTTC
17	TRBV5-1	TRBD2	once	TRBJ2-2	CASRGLAGNKNTGELFF	TGCGCCAGCAGGGGGCTAGCGGGAAATAAGAACACCGGGGAGCTGTTTTTT
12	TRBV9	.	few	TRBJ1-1	CASNLGRTEAFF	TGTGCCAGCAACTTGGGGCGGACTGAAGCTTTCTTT
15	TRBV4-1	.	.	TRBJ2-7	CASSRTVEKIYEQYF	TGCGCCAGCAGCCGAACGGTCGAGAAGATTTACGAGCAGTACTTC
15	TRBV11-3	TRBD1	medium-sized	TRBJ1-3	CASSLQGAPGNTIYF	TGTGCCAGCAGCTTACAGGGGGCACCTGGAAACACCATATATTTT
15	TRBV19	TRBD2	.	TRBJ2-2	CASKLAGVGTGELFF	TGTGCCAGTAAGCTAGCGGGAGTGGGCACCGGGGAGCTGTTTTTT
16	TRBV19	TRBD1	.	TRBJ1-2	CASSPTGWGANYGYTF	TGTGCCAGTAGTCCGACAGGGTGGGGAGCTAACTATGGCTACACCTTC
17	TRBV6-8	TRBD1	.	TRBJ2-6	CASMTGQAGAGANVLTF	TGTGCCAGCATGACGGGACAGGCAGGGGCTGGGGCCAACGTCCTGACTTTC
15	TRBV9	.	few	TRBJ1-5	CASNVDSLSNQPQHF	TGTGCCAGCAATGTCGACAGCCTTAGCAATCAGCCCCAGCATTTT
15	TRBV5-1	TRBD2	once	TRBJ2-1	CASSSISSGSDEQFF	TGCGCCAGCAGCTCCATATCGAGCGGGAGCGATGAGCAGTTCTTC
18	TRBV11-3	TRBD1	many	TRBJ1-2	CASSGGQGAYSARYGYTF	TGTGCCAGCAGCGGAGGACAGGGGGCCTACTCGGCCCGCTATGGCTACACCTTC
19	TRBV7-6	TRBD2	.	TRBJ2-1	CASSLVGLAGRSSYNEQFF	TGTGCCAGCAGCTTAGTGGGACTAGCGGGTCGAAGCTCCTACAATGAGCAGTTCTTC
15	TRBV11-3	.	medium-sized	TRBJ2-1	CASSQVRVAIDEQFF	TGTGCCAGCAGCCAAGTACGCGTAGCAATCGATGAGCAGTTCTTC
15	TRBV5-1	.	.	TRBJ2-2	CASSLSTGDTGELFF	TGCGCCAGCAGCTTGTCGACAGGAGACACCGGGGAGCTGTTTTTT
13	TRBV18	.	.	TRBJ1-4	CASSPGANEKLFF	TGTGCCAGCTCACCGGGCGCTAATGAAAAACTGTTTTTT
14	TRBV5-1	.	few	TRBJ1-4	CASTADQGNEKLFF	TGCGCCAGCACCGCCGACCAAGGGAATGAAAAACTGTTTTTT
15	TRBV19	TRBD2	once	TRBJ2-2	CASIPSGTNTGELFF	TGTGCCAGTATTCCGAGCGGGACGAACACCGGGGAGCTGTTTTTT
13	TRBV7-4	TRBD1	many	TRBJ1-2	CASSPGTGRGYTF	TGTGCCAGCAGCCCCGGGACAGGAAGGGGCTACACCTTC